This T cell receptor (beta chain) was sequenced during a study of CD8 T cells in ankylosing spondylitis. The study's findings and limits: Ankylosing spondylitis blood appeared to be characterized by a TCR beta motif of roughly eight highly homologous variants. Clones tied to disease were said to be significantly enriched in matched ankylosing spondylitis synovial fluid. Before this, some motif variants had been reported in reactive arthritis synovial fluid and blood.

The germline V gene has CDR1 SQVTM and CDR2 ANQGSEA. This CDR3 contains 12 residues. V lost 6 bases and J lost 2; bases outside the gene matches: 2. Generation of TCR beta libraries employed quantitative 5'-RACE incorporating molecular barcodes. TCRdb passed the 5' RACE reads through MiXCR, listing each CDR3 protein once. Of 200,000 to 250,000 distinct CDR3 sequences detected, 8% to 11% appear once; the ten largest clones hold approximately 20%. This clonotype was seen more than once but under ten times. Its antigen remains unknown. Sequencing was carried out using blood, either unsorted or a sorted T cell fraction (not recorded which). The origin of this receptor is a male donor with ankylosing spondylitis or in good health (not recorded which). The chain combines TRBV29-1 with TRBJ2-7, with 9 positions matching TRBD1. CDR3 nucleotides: TGCAGCGTCGGGACAGGGACCTACGAGCAGTACTTC. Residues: CSVGTGTYEQYF.